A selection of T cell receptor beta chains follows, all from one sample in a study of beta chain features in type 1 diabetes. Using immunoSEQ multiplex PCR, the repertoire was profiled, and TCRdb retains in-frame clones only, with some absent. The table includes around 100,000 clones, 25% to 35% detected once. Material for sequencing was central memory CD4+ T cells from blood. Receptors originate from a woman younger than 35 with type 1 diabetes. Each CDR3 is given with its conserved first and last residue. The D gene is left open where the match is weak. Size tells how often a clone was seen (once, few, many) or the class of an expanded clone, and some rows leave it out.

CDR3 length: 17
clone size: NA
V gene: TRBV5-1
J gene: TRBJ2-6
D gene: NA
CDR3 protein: CASSLDPQYSGANVLTF
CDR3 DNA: TGCGCCAGCAGCTTGGATCCGCAGTACTCTGGGGCCAACGTCCTGACTTTC

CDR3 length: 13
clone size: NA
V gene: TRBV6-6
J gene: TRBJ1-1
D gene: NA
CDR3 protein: CASSYQGTTEAFF
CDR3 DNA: TGTGCCAGCAGTTACCAGGGGACCACTGAAGCTTTCTTT

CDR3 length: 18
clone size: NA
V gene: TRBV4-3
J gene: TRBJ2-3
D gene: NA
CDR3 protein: CASSQGERIAASTDTQYF
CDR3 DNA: TGCGCCAGCAGCCAAGGGGAGCGGATAGCGGCTAGCACAGATACGCAGTATTTT

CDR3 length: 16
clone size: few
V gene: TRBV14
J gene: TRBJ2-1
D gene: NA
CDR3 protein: CASSQEKGNAYNEQFF
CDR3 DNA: TGTGCCAGCAGCCAAGAAAAGGGGAACGCCTACAATGAGCAGTTCTTC

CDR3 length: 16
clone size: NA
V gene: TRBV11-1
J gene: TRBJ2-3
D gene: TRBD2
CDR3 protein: CASSRAETSVSDTQYF
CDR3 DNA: TGTGCCAGCAGCCGAGCTGAGACTAGCGTCTCAGATACGCAGTATTTT

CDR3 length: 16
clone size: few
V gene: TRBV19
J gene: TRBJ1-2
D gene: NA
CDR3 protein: CASSAVQGGSNYGYTF
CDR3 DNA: TGTGCCAGTAGTGCCGTTCAGGGAGGGTCAAACTATGGCTACACCTTC

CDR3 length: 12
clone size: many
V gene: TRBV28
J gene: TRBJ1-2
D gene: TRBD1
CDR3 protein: CASKTGSDGYTF
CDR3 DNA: TGTGCCAGCAAGACAGGGTCAGACGGCTACACCTTC

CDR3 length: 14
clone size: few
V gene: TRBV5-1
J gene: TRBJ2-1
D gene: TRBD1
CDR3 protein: CASSSDRGHNEQFF
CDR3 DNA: TGCGCCAGCAGCTCCGACAGGGGACACAATGAGCAGTTCTTC

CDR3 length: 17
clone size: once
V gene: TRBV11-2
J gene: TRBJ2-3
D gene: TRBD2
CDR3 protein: CASSLDPPGLGADTQYF
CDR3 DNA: TGTGCCAGCAGCTTAGATCCTCCCGGACTAGGGGCAGATACGCAGTATTTT

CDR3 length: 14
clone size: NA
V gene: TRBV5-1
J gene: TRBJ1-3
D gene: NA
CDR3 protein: CASSWGLAGNTIYF
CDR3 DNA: TGCGCCAGCAGCTGGGGGCTGGCTGGAAACACCATATATTTT

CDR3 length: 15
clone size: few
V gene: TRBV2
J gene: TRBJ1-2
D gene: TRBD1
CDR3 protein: CASIESRQGLYGYTF
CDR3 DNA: TGTGCCAGCATCGAATCCCGACAGGGCCTCTATGGCTACACCTTC

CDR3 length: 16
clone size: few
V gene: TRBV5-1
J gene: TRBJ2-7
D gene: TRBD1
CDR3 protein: CASSLASGQDSYEQYF
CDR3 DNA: TGCGCCAGCAGCTTGGCCTCCGGACAGGACTCCTACGAGCAGTACTTC

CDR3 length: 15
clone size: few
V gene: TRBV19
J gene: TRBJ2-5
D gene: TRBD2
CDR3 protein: CASRPPGLAGETQYF
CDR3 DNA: TGTGCCAGTAGACCCCCGGGACTAGCTGGGGAGACCCAGTACTTC

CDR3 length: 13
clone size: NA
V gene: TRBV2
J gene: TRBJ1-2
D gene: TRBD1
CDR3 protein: CASSGEATGGYTF
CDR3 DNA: TGTGCCAGCAGTGGGGAGGCGACAGGGGGCTACACCTTC

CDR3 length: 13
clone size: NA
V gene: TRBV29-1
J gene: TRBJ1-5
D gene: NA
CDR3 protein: CSVAQDIYQPQHF
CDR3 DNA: TGCAGCGTCGCCCAGGACATATATCAGCCCCAGCATTTT

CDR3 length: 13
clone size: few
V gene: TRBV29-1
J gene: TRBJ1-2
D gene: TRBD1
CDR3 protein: CSVEGGTGRGYTF
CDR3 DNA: TGCAGCGTTGAAGGTGGGACAGGGAGAGGCTACACCTTC

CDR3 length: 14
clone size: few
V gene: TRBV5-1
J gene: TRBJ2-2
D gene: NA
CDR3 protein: CASRDKSSTGELFF
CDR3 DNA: TGCGCCAGCAGGGACAAGTCCTCCACCGGGGAGCTGTTTTTT

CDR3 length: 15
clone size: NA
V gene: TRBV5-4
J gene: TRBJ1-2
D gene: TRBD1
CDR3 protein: CASSSMTGSDYGYTF
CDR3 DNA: TGTGCCAGCAGCTCGATGACAGGGTCTGACTATGGCTACACCTTC

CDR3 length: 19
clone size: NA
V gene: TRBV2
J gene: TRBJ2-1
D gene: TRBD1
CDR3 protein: CASRSPGQGISSSYNEQFF
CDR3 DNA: TGTGCCAGCAGGTCCCCGGGACAGGGAATATCAAGCTCCTACAATGAGCAGTTCTTC

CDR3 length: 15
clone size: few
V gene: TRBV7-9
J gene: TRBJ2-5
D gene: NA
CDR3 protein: CASSSVSGQSGTQYF
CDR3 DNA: TGTGCCAGCAGCTCCGTATCCGGCCAGTCGGGGACCCAGTACTTC

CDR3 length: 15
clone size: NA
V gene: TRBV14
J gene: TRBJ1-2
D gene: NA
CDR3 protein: CASSPLTGGKGGYTF
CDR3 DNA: TGTGCCAGCAGCCCCCTGACCGGAGGAAAGGGAGGCTACACCTTC

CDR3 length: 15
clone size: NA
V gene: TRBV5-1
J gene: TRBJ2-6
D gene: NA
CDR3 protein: CASSLQGSGANVLTF
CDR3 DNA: TGCGCCAGCAGCTTGCAGGGAAGTGGGGCCAACGTCCTGACTTTC

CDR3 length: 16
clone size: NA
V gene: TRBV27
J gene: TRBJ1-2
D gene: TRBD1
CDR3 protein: CASSPNRQGQNYGYTF
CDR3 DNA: TGTGCCAGCAGTCCGAATCGACAGGGTCAAAACTATGGCTACACCTTC

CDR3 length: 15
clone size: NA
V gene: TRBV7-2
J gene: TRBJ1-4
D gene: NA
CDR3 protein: CASSLALGPNEKLFF
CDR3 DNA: TGTGCCAGCAGCTTAGCCCTGGGCCCGAATGAAAAACTGTTTTTT

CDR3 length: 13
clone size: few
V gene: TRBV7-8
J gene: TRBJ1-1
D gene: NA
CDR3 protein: CASSLGHTGSAFF
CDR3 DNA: TGTGCCAGCAGCTTAGGTCATACCGGTTCAGCTTTCTTT

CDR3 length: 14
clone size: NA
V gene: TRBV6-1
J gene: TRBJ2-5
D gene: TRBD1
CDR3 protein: CASIRQGVSETQYF
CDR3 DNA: TGTGCCAGCATACGACAGGGGGTCAGTGAGACCCAGTACTTC

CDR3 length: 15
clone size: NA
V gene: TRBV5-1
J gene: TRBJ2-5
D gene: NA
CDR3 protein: CASSFSGGTRETQYF
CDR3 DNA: TGCGCCAGCAGCTTCTCCGGCGGGACCAGGGAGACCCAGTACTTC

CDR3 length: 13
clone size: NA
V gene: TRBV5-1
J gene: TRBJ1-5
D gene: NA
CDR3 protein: CASTEEYWQPQHF
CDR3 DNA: TGCGCCAGCACGGAGGAGTATTGGCAGCCCCAGCATTTT

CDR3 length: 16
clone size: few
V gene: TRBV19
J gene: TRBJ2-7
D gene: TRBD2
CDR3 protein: CASSPTSGSISYEQYF
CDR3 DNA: TGTGCCAGTAGTCCGACTAGCGGGTCAATCTCCTACGAGCAGTACTTC

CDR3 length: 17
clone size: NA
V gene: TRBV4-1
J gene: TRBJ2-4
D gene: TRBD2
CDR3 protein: CASSDLLAGEAKNIQYF
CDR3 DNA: TGCGCCAGCAGCGATTTACTGGCGGGAGAAGCCAAAAACATTCAGTACTTC

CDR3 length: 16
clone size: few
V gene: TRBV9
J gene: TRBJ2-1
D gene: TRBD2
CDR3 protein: CASSVSALAGYNEQFF
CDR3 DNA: TGTGCCAGCAGCGTATCTGCCCTAGCGGGATACAATGAGCAGTTCTTC

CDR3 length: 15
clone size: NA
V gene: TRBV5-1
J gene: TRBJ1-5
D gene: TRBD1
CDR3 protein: CASSLGQGSGQPQHF
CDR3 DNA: TGCGCCAGCAGCTTAGGACAGGGAAGCGGGCAGCCCCAGCATTTT

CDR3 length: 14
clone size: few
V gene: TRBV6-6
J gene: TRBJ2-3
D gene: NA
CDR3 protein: CASSYSARSDTQYF
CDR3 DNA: TGTGCCAGCAGTTACTCCGCGAGGTCAGATACGCAGTATTTT

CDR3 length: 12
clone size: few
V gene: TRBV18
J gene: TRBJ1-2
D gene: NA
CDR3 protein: CASSPAKPGYTF
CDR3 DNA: TGTGCCAGCTCACCCGCCAAGCCTGGCTACACCTTC

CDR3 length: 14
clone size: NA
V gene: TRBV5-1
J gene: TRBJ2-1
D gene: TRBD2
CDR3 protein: CASSLTLAGGREFF
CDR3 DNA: TGCGCCAGCAGCTTGACCCTAGCGGGAGGAAGGGAGTTCTTC

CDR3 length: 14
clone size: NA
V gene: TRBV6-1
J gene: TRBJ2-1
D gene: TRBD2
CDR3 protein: CASTLAGRYNEQFF
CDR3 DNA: TGTGCCAGCACACTAGCGGGACGTTACAATGAGCAGTTCTTC

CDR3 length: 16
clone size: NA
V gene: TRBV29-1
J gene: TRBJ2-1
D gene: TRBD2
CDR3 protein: CSVGSGRAESYNEQFF
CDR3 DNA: TGCAGCGTTGGAAGCGGGAGGGCCGAGTCCTACAATGAGCAGTTCTTC

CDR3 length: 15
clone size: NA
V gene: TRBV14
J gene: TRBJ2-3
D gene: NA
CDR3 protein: CASSQDFQGKNTQYF
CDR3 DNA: TGTGCCAGCAGCCAAGATTTCCAGGGTAAAAATACGCAGTATTTT

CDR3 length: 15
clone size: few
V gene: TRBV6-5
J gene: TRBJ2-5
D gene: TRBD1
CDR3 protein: CASSTRQGDQETQYF
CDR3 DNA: TGTGCCAGCAGTACCCGACAGGGGGACCAAGAGACCCAGTACTTC

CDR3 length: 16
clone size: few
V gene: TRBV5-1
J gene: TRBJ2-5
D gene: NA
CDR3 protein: CASSLDPGVIQETQYF
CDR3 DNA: TGCGCCAGCAGCTTGGATCCAGGGGTGATCCAAGAGACCCAGTACTTC

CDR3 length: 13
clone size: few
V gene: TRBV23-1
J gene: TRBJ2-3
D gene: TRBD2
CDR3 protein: CASSLSGRDTQYF
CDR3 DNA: TGCGCCAGCAGTCTTAGCGGGAGGGATACGCAGTATTTT

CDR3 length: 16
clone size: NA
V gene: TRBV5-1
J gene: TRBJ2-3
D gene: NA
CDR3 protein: CASSLLAVPSTDTQYF
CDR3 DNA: TGCGCCAGCAGCTTGTTGGCGGTTCCTAGCACAGATACGCAGTATTTT

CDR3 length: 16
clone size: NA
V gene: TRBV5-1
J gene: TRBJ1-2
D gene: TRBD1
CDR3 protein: CASSPDGMDRSYGYTF
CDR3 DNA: TGCGCCAGCAGCCCCGACGGCATGGACAGGTCCTATGGCTACACCTTC

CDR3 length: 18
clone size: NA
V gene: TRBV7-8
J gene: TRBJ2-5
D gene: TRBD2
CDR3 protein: CASSSRWGGLAGAKTQYF
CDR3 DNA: TGTGCCAGCAGCTCCCGTTGGGGGGGACTAGCGGGAGCAAAGACCCAGTACTTC